The clone carrying this T cell receptor (beta chain) was counted between two and nine times. Antigen: not known. Resections took place in Japan or China from 2014 to 2017. V was clipped by 4 bases and J by 2 bases; unmatched bases: 6. The CDR3 consists of 16 residues. CDR1 and CDR2 (germline): SGHNT, YYREEE (reference sequence). This sample stems from a study of immune evolution from preneoplasia to lung adenocarcinoma. Study information: HLA loss of heterozygosity: around 6.5% AIS, over 12% MIA, around 35% ADC, none AAH. The study, taken as a whole, reports: Normal lung had highest clonality; later lesions appeared denser, more diverse. Normal lung had the highest top T cell clone frequencies.

Assay: immunoSEQ multiplex PCR; the TCRdb copy retains only in-frame clones and omits some. The table shows 9,100 or so clones, with over 65% occurring only once. This clonotype was sampled from a person between 60 and 79 years old with lung adenocarcinoma. The chain links TRBV5-4 to TRBJ1-6, with TRBD1 matching over 7 bases. What was sequenced was FFPE lung adenocarcinoma in situ tissue. In DNA form, the CDR3 reads TGTGCCAGCAGCGCACTTGGGACAGCCTATAATTCACCCCTCCACTTT. Residues: CASSALGTAYNSPLHF.